Below, 20 T cell receptor beta chains from the same sample are listed, as sequenced in a study of post-analysis software for immune sequencing data. Study outcomes and limitations: Comparison of patients with controls showed about 5 TRBV segments more frequent in patients, TRBV5-6, TRBV5-1 and TRBV20-1 among them.

TCR beta cDNA libraries had unique molecular identifiers. Each CDR3 protein is one row after TCRdb ran MiXCR on the PCR reads. The repertoire holds hundreds of thousands of distinct CDR3 sequences, with about 53% as singletons. For these receptors, no antigen is known. What was sequenced was blood. Receptors originate from a girl under 18 with multiple sclerosis.

The chain's CDR3 is CASSPLTEGWSEQFF. The CDR3 bases are TGTGCCAGCAGTCCCCTCACGGAGGGCTGGAGTGAGCAGTTCTTC. The chain links TRBV6-6 to TRBJ2-1; possible D gene TRBD2, 6 bases. This CDR3 is 15 amino acids long. Trimming removed 5 bases from V and 9 bases from J, with 20 bases in between. The germline V gene has CDR1 MNHNY and CDR2 SVGAGI (reference sequence).

V and J are TRBV10-3 and TRBJ2-2; D gene unclear. The CDR3 contains 14 residues. Germline CDR1 reads ENHRY; CDR2 reads SYGVKD. Trimming took 0 bases from V and 0 from J, leaving 2 bases between them. The CDR3: CAISESSNTGELFF. The DNA of the CDR3 is TGTGCCATCAGTGAGTCTTCGAACACCGGGGAGCTGTTTTTT.

V gene TRBV18 combines with J gene TRBJ2-6; TRBD1 agrees at 8 bases. This CDR3 is 16 amino acids long. V was pared by 5 bases and J by 4 bases, with 7 bases of the junction left unmatched. Germline V gives CDR1 KGHSH, CDR2 LQKENI. This chain's CDR3 is CASSGPQGAGANVLTF. The DNA of the CDR3 is TGTGCCAGCTCAGGTCCCCAGGGGGCCGGGGCCAACGTCCTGACTTTC.

This clonotype was seen more than once but under ten times. The rearrangement joins TRBV5-1 to TRBJ2-5, with a possible D match to TRBD2 (7 bases). The last part of the DNA fits TRBJ2-7 better; the J call may be wrong. Germline lookup yields CDR1 SGHRS and CDR2 YFSETQ. CDR3 length: 15 residues. CDR3 in DNA: TGCGCCAGCAGCTTGGAGGGGGGGGGATTGGGCGAGCAGTACTTC. Translated, it gives CASSLEGGGLGEQYF.

There are a few counts of this clonotype. The chain links TRBV2 to TRBJ2-7, with 8 bases identical to TRBD1. The germline V gene encodes CDR1 SNHLY and CDR2 FYNNEI. The CDR3 spans 16 residues. Unmatched junction bases numbered 16, after V lost 7 bases and J lost 5 bases. The CDR3, as DNA: TGTGCCAGCACTTCTTTGGGGCAGGGGGCAGGGAACGAGCAGTACTTC. Translation: CASTSLGQGAGNEQYF.

J is TRBJ2-1 and V is TRBV20-1, with 8 bases that match TRBD2. The CDR3 totals 16 residues. J gave up 3 bases and V 6 bases, and 13 bases lay outside the gene matches. Germline assignment: CDR1 DFQATT and CDR2 SNEGSKA (reference sequence). DNA of the CDR3: TGCAGTGCCAGCGGTGGTCGGGGGGGATACTACAATGAGCAGTTCTTC. This gives the protein CSASGGRGGYYNEQFF.

V and J are TRBV4-1 and TRBJ2-7, with 11 bases fitting TRBD1. The V and J ends lost 0 bases and 1 base, in that order; junction bases with no gene match: 11. The germline V gene encodes CDR1 MGHRA and CDR2 YSYEKL. The CDR3 loop spans 19 amino acids. CDR3 nucleotide sequence: TGCGCCAGCAGCCAAGATTGGACAGGGGGCCGTAAGCAATCCTACGAGCAGTACTTC. The encoded protein is CASSQDWTGGRKQSYEQYF.

Only a few counts were recorded for this clonotype. The chain uses TRBV29-1 and TRBJ2-1; a possible D gene is TRBD1 (6 bases). Looked up from germline, CDR1 is SQVTM and CDR2 is ANQGSEA. V was pared by 7 bases and J by 6 bases, with 19 bases between. CDR3 length: 14 residues. The CDR3 spells CSGRGGWIGNEQFF. The CDR3 coding sequence is TGCAGCGGCCGAGGGGGTTGGATCGGCAATGAGCAGTTCTTC.

The chain carries TRBV3-1 and TRBJ1-2; no clear D. This CDR3 has 14 residues. V shed 1 base and J shed 7 bases, with 13 bases lying between them. The germline CDR1 and CDR2 sequences are LGHDT and YNNKEL (reference sequence). The CDR3 DNA is TGTGCCAGCAGCCAAGTAGTCATCGGGAGTGGCTACACCTTC. Translated, it gives CASSQVVIGSGYTF.

The chain links TRBV7-3 to TRBJ2-1; tentative D call: TRBD1 (5 bases). V was trimmed by 5 bases and J by 3 bases, leaving 14 bases between them. This CDR3 contains 15 residues. CDR1 and CDR2 from the germline V gene are SGHTA and FQGTGA. Here the CDR3 reads CASSLGAGYYNEQFF. The CDR3 DNA follows: TGTGCCAGCAGCCTAGGGGCAGGCTACTACAATGAGCAGTTCTTC.

The J gene is TRBJ1-1, the V gene TRBV29-1, with unresolved D. This CDR3 has 12 amino acids. V dropped 8 bases and J dropped 3 bases, with 13 bases sitting between them. The V gene's germline CDR1 is SQVTM and CDR2 ANQGSEA. The CDR3 DNA sequence: TGCAGCCCTGGGCCGGCTTACACTGAAGCTTTCTTT. Translating gives CSPGPAYTEAFF.

A single count supports this clonotype. The rearrangement joins TRBV5-1 to TRBJ2-1; D may be TRBD2 (6 bases). The V end lost 5 bases, the J end lost 2 bases, and 17 bases lay between the germline ends. The CDR3 sequence is 16 residues long. Germline V gives CDR1 SGHRS, CDR2 YFSETQ. The DNA of the CDR3 is TGCGCCAGCAGTCATGCCGGGGGACCGGCCTACAATGAGCAGTTCTTC. It specifies CASSHAGGPAYNEQFF.

In DNA, the CDR3 is TGCGCCAGCAGCCCCGGATCTATGGGCTACGAGCAGTACTTC. Encoded protein: CASSPGSMGYEQYF. This rearrangement joins TRBV5-1 to TRBJ2-7; D gene uncertain. This CDR3 has 14 amino acids. With 4 bases removed from V and 3 bases from J, the gap between germline ends came to 14 bases. Germline loops: CDR1 SGHRS, CDR2 YFSETQ.

The V gene is TRBV6-1, the J gene TRBJ2-3, with 13 bases identical to TRBD2. Per germline, CDR1 MNHNS and CDR2 SASEGT. The CDR3 is made up of 14 amino acids. J was trimmed by 6 bases and V by 10 bases; bases with no gene match: 7. The DNA of the CDR3 is TGTGCCATCCCGGGACTAGCGGGAAGGGATACGCAGTATTTT. It yields the protein CAIPGLAGRDTQYF.

CDR3 nucleotide sequence: TGTGCCAGCAGCCCATGGGACAGGGTGGAAGCTTTCTTT. It yields the protein CASSPWDRVEAFF. The chain recombines TRBV7-9 with TRBJ1-1; TRBD1 agrees at 9 bases. The V and J ends lost 5 bases and 8 bases, in that order; junction bases with no gene match: 6. The CDR3 runs 13 residues. Germline CDR1 reads SEHNR; CDR2 reads FQNEAQ (reference sequence).

This rearrangement joins TRBV4-2 to TRBJ2-6; D might be TRBD1 (5 bases). V lost 0 bases, J lost 0 bases, and 18 bases lay in between. Germline V gene data show CDR1 as LGHNA and CDR2 as YNFKEQ. CDR3 length: 20 residues. CDR3 amino acids: CASSQDWGGPQSSGANVLTF. CDR3 DNA sequence: TGTGCCAGCAGCCAAGATTGGGGCGGACCTCAGAGCTCTGGGGCCAACGTCCTGACTTTC.

The chain links TRBV20-1 to TRBJ2-3; D might be TRBD2 (6 bases). The CDR3 is made up of 14 amino acids. V gave up 3 bases and J gave up 6 bases, with 16 bases separating them. Germline assignment: CDR1 DFQATT and CDR2 SNEGSKA (reference sequence). CDR3 bases: TGCAGTGCTAGCCTTCCGCTTGGGGGGGATACGCAGTATTTT. Its protein product is CSASLPLGGDTQYF.

The chain employs TRBV5-1 and TRBJ2-7; possibly TRBD2 for D (5 bases). This CDR3 has 16 residues. Looked up from germline, CDR1 is SGHRS and CDR2 is YFSETQ. V was shortened by 2 bases and J by 2 bases, with 17 bases between the two germline ends. CDR3: CASSLGGTAETYEQYF. For the CDR3, the DNA is TGCGCCAGCAGCTTAGGAGGAACAGCCGAGACCTACGAGCAGTACTTC.

This chain links TRBV9 with TRBJ1-2; TRBD1 aligns across 9 bases. Per germline, CDR1 SGDLS and CDR2 YYNGEE. CDR3 length: 17 residues. Trimming took 0 bases from V and 1 from J; bases not matched to a gene: 7. This CDR3 reads CASSVGPGQGGNYGYTF. The CDR3, as DNA: TGTGCCAGCAGCGTAGGACCGGGACAGGGTGGTAACTATGGCTACACCTTC.

This chain connects TRBV29-1 to TRBJ1-2; no clear D gene. From germline, CDR1 is SQVTM and CDR2 ANQGSEA. CDR3 length equals 13 residues. Trimming stripped 1 base from V and 3 bases from J, with 9 bases between. The CDR3 spells CSVEAGRDYGYTF. As DNA, the CDR3 is TGCAGCGTTGAAGCGGGGAGGGACTATGGCTACACCTTC.